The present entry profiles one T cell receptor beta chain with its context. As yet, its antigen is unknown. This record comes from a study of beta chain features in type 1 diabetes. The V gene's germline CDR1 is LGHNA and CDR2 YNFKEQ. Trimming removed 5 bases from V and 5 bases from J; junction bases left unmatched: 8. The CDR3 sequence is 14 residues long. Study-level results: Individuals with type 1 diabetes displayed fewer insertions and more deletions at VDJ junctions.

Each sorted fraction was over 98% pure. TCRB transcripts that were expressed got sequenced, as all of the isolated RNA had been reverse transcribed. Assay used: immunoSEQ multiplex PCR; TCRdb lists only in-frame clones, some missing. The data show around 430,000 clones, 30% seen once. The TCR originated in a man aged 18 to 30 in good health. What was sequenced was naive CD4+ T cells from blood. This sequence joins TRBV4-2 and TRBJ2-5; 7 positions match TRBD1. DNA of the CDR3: TGTGCCAGCAGCGGCGACAGGGCGTGGGAGACCCAGTACTTC. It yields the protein CASSGDRAWETQYF.